The entry that follows covers one TCR beta chain sequence. The sample comes from a study of type 1 and type 2 diabetes patients. PCR was run on genomic DNA. The TCR beta CDR3 region was amplified using 30 forward and 13 reverse primers. Using its own MiXCR run on the multiplex PCR reads, TCRdb lists one record per CDR3 protein. The repertoire holds 250,000 or so distinct CDR3 sequences, with around 47% as singletons. The germline CDR1 and CDR2 sequences are SGHTA and FQGNSA. The CDR3 covers 13 residues. Trimming left V 1 base short and J 4 bases short, with 5 bases between. This clonotype originated in a man younger than 35 with type 2 diabetes. The chain has TRBV7-2 and TRBJ2-1, with D unresolved. Sequencing used peripheral blood mononuclear cells (PBMCs). This chain's CDR3 is CASSLGQYNEQFF. CDR3 sequence (DNA): TGTGCCAGCAGCTTAGGTCAATACAATGAGCAGTTCTTC.